This note documents a single T cell receptor beta chain sequence. Trimming removed 7 bases at V and 4 bases at J, with 11 bases between. CDR3 length: 13 residues. Germline CDR1 LNHNV, CDR2 YYDKDF (reference sequence). The repertoire was sequenced with immunoSEQ multiplex PCR; TCRdb's copy has only in-frame clones and lacks some. The table has a few hundred thousand clones, about nine tenths seen once. The age range of participants was 18 to 89 years, with residence in some 25 US areas. Participant-given clinical history determined each cohort assignment. The data were taken from a study of blood T cell repertoires in COVID-19.

This sequence joins TRBV15 and TRBJ1-3; D is ambiguous. This TCR was recovered from a woman aged 55-70 years who had recovered from COVID-19. Sequenced input: PBMCs or T cells enriched from blood (not recorded which). The CDR3 DNA sequence: TGTGCCACCAAATCGGGGAACGGAAACACCATATATTTT. Amino acids: CATKSGNGNTIYF.